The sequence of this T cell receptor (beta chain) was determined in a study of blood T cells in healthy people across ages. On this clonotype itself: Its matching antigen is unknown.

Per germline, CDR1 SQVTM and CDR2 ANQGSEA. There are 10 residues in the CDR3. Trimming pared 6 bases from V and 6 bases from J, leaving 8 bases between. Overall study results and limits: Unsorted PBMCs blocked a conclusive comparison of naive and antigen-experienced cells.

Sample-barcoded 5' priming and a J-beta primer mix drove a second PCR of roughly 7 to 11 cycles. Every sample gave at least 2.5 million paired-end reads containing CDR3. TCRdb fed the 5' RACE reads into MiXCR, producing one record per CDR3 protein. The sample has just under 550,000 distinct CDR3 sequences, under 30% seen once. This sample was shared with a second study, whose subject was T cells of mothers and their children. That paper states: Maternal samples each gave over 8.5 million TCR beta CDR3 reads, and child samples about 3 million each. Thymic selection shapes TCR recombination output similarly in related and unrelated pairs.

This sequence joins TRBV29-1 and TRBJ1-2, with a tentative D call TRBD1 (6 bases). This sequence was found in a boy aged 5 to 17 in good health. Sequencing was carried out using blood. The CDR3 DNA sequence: TGCAGCGTCCCAGGGGATGGCTACACCTTC. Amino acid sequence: CSVPGDGYTF.